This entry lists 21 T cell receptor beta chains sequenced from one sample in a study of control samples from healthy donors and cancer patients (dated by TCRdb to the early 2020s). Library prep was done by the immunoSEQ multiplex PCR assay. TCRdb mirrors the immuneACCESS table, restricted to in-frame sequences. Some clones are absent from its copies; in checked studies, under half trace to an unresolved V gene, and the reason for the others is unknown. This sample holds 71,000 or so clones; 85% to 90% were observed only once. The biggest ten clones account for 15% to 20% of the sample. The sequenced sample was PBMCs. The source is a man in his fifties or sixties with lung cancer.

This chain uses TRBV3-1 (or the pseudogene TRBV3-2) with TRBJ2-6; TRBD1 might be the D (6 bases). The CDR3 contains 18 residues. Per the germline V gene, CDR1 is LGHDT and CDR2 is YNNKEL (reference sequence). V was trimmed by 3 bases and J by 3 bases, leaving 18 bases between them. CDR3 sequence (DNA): TGTGCCAGCAGCCATGCCCATTCGTACAGGGATGGGGCCAACGTCCTGACTTTC. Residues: CASSHAHSYRDGANVLTF.

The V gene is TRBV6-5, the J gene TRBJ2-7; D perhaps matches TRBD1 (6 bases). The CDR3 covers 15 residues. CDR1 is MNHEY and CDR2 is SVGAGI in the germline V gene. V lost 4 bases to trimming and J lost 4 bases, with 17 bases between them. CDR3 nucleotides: TGTGCCAGCAGTTCCGCACAGGGAAAACGGTACGAGCAGTACGTC. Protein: CASSSAQGKRYEQYV.

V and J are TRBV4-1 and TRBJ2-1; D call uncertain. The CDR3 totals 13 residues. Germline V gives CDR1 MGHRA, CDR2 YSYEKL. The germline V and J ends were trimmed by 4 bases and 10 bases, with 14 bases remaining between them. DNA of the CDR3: TGCGCCAGCAGCCTCCTGACCCCCGACGAGCAGTTCTTC. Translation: CASSLLTPDEQFF.

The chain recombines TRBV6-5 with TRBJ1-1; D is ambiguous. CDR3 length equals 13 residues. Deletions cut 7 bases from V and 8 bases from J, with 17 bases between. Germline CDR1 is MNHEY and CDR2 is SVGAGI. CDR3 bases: TGTGCCAGCATCGAGTACGGCTTATCCGAAGCTTTCTTT. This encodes CASIEYGLSEAFF.

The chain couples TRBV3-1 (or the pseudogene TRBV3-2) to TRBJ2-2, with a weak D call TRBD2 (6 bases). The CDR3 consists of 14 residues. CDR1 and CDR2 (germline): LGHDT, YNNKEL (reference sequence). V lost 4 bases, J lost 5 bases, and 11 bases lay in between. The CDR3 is CASSPASGTGELFF. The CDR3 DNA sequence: TGTGCCAGCAGCCCCGCGAGCGGGACCGGGGAGCTGTTTTTT.

CDR3 loop: CASSQWAGGGNTEAFF. CDR3 nucleotides: TGTGCCAGCAGCCAATGGGCAGGGGGAGGGAACACTGAAGCTTTCTTT. This chain uses TRBV16 with TRBJ1-1; 7 positions match TRBD1. The CDR3 extends over 16 amino acids. The germline CDR1 and CDR2 sequences are KGHSY and FQNENV. The ends lost 1 base at V and 1 base at J; junction bases unmatched: 6.

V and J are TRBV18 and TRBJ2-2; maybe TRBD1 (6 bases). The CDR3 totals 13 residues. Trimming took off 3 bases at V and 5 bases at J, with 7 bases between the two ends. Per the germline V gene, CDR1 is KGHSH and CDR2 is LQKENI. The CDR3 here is CASSPTGTGELFF. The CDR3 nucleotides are TGTGCCAGCTCACCCACAGGGACCGGGGAGCTGTTTTTT. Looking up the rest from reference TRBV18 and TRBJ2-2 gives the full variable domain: NAGVMQNPRHLVRRRGQEARLRCSPMKGHSHVYWYRQLPEEGLKFMVYLQKENIIDESGMPKERFSAEFPKEGPSILRIQQVVRGDSAAYFCASSPTGTGELFFGEGSRLTVL.

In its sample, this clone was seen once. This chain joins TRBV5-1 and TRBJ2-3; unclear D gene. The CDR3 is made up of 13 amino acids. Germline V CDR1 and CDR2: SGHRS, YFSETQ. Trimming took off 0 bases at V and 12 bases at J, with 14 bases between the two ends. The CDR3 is CASSLAAGNFQYF. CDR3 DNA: TGCGCCAGCAGCTTGGCCGCTGGGAACTTTCAGTATTTT.

The CDR3 loop is CASRTRSWGEQYF. Here the CDR3 DNA reads TGTGCCAGTAGGACGCGAAGCTGGGGAGAGCAGTACTTC. V is TRBV19 and J is TRBJ2-7, with no clear D. Trimming left V 6 bases short and J 7 bases short, with 16 bases between. The CDR3 sequence is 13 residues long. Looked up from germline, CDR1 is LNHDA and CDR2 is SQIVND (reference sequence).

The CDR3: CASRQRDIDYEQYV. CDR3 DNA sequence: TGTGCCAGCAGGCAACGGGACATTGACTACGAGCAGTACGTC. This chain uses TRBV5-6 with TRBJ2-7; tentative D call: TRBD1 (6 bases). This CDR3 comprises 14 residues. The germline CDR1 and CDR2 sequences are SGHDT and YYEEEE. Between the trimmed V and J ends, which lost 5 bases and 3 bases, there was a span of 15 bases.

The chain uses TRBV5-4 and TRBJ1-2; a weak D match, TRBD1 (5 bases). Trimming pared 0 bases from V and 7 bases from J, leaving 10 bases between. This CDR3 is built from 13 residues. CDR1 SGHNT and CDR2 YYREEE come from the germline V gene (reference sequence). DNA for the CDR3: TGTGCCAGCAGCTTGGGGGGGGATGGTGGCTACACCTTC. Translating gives CASSLGGDGGYTF.

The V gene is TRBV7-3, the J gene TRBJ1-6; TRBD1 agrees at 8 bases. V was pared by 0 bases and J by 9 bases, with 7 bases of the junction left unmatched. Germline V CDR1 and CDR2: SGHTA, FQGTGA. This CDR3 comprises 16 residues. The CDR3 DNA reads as TGTGCCAGCAGCTTAACTGACAGGGGAACTCCTTCACCCCTCCACTTT. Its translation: CASSLTDRGTPSPLHF.

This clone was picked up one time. CDR3 sequence reads: CASSFHNTGELFF. The CDR3 DNA reads TGTGCCAGCAGCTTCCATAACACCGGGGAGCTGTTTTTT. This rearrangement joins TRBV7-9 to TRBJ2-2; D gene unclear. The CDR3 runs 13 residues. Per the germline V gene, CDR1 is SEHNR and CDR2 is FQNEAQ (reference sequence). Trimming cost V 3 bases and J 2 bases, with 4 bases left between them.

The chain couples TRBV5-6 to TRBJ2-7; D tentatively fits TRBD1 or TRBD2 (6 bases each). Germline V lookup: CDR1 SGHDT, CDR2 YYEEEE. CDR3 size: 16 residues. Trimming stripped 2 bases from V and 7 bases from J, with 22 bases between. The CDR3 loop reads CASSLEGGTASREQYF. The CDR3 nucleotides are TGTGCCAGCAGCTTAGAAGGGGGGACGGCTTCTCGGGAGCAGTACTTC. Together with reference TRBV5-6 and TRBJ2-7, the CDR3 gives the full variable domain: DAGVTQSPTHLIKTRGQQVTLRCSPKSGHDTVSWYQQALGQGPQFIFQYYEEEERQRGNFPDRFSGHQFPNYSSELNVNALLLGDSALYLCASSLEGGTASREQYFGPGTRLTVT.

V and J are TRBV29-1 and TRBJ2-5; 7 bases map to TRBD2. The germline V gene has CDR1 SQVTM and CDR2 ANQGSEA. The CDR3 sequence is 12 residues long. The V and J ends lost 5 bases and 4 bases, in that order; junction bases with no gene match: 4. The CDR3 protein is CSVLPGGETQYF. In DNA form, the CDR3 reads TGCAGCGTTCTTCCGGGAGGAGAGACCCAGTACTTC.

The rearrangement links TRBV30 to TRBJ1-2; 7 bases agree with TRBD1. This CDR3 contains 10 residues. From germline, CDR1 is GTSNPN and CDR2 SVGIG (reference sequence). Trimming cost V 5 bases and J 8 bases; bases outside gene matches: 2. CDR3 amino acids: CAWEQGGYTF. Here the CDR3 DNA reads TGTGCCTGGGAACAGGGGGGCTACACCTTC.

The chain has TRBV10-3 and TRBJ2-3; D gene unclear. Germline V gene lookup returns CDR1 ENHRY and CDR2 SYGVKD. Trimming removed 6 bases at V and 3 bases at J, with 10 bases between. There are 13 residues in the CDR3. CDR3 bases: TGTGCCATCAGCCTGGAGAGTACAGATACGCAGTATTTT. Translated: CAISLESTDTQYF.

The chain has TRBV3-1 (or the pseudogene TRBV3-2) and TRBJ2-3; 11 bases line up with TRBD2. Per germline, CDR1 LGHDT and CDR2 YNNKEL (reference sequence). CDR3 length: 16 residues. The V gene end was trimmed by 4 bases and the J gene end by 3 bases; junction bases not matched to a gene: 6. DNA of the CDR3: TGTGCCAGCAGCCCGTCTACTAGCGGGGGAACAGATACGCAGTATTTT. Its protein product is CASSPSTSGGTDTQYF.

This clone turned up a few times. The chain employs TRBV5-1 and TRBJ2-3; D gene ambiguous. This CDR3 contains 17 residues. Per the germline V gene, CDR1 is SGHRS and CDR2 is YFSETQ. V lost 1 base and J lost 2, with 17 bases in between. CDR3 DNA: TGCGCCAGCAGCTTGTTGTCGGTCCCGGTGGTCACAGATACGCAGTATTTT. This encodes CASSLLSVPVVTDTQYF.

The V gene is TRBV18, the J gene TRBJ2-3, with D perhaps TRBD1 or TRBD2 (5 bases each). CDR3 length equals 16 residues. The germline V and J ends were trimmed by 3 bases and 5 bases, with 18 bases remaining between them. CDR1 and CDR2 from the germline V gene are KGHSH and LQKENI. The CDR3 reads CASSPPVGTEKDTQYF. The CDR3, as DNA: TGTGCCAGCTCACCTCCCGTCGGGACGGAAAAAGATACGCAGTATTTT.

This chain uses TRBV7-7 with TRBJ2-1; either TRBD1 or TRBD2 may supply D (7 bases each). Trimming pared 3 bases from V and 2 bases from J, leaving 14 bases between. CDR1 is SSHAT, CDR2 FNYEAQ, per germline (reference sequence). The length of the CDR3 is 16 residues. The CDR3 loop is CASSLAPGGAYNEQFF. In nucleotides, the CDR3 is TGTGCCAGCAGCTTGGCTCCAGGGGGGGCCTACAATGAGCAGTTCTTC.